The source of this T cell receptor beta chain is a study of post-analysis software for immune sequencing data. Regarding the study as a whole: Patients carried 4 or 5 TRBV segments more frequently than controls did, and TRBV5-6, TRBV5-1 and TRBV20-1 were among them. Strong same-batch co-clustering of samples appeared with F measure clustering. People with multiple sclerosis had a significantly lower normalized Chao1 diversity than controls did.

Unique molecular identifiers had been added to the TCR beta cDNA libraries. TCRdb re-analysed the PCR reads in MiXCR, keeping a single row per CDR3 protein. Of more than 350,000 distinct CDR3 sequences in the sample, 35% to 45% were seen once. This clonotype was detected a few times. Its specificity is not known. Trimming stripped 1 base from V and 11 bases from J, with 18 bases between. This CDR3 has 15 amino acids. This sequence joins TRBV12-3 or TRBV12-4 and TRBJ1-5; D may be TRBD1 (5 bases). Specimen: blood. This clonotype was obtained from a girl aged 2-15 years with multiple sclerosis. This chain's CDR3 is CASSLDGTPTATQHF. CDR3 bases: TGTGCCAGCAGTTTAGACGGCACACCGACAGCGACCCAGCATTTT.